These 9 T cell receptor beta chains came from one sample sequenced in a study of T cells in tumors after PD-1 blockade. Profiled with immunoSEQ multiplex PCR; TCRdb holds only in-frame clones, not every one. The data hold roughly 8,000 clones, with around 62% observed a single time. The sample was tumor tissue, taken after anti-PD-1 treatment. Receptor source: a human donor with basal cell carcinoma.

This clone was seen a single time. The gene calls are TRBV12-3 or TRBV12-4 and TRBJ1-2; D remains unclear. V was shortened by 5 bases and J by 8 bases, with 12 bases between the two germline ends. The CDR3 sequence is 12 residues long. CDR3: CASSPGMVGYTF. As DNA, the CDR3 is TGTGCCAGCAGTCCCGGAATGGTGGGCTACACCTTC.

V gene TRBV9 combines with J gene TRBJ1-1; a weak D match, TRBD1 (6 bases). This CDR3 region has 14 residues. The V gene's germline CDR1 is SGDLS and CDR2 YYNGEE. Trimming shortened V by 0 bases and J by 7 bases, and 13 bases separated the two germline ends. DNA for the CDR3: TGTGCCAGCAGCGTAGGGCCACAGGGCGGTGAAGCTTTCTTT. It yields the protein CASSVGPQGGEAFF.

The V and J genes are TRBV9 and TRBJ1-1; 8 bases map to TRBD1. Germline V gene lookup returns CDR1 SGDLS and CDR2 YYNGEE. V gave up 0 bases and J gave up 4 bases; unmatched junction bases: 5. The CDR3 has 15 amino acids. CDR3 in amino acids: CASSVAGQGVTEAFF. DNA of the CDR3: TGTGCCAGCAGCGTAGCTGGACAGGGTGTCACTGAAGCTTTCTTT.

This chain joins TRBV7-9 and TRBJ2-5; 8 bases agree with TRBD1. J gave up 5 bases and V 5 bases, and 10 bases lay outside the gene matches. The CDR3 sequence is 15 residues long. Germline V gives CDR1 SEHNR, CDR2 FQNEAQ (reference sequence). The CDR3 sequence is CASSKSTGVRETQYF. For the CDR3, the DNA is TGTGCCAGCAGCAAGTCGACAGGGGTGAGGGAGACCCAGTACTTC.

This clone was observed a handful of times. The genes are TRBV28 and TRBJ1-1; unclear D gene. This CDR3 is built from 13 residues. Germline CDR1 is MDHEN and CDR2 is SYDVKM. Trimming pared 2 bases from V and 8 bases from J, leaving 12 bases between. The CDR3 protein is CASSLNRSPEAFF. The DNA of the CDR3 is TGTGCCAGCAGTTTAAACAGAAGCCCCGAAGCTTTCTTT.

Only a few counts were recorded for this clone. The chain has TRBV5-1 and TRBJ1-1, with D possibly matching TRBD1 (5 bases). The CDR3 has 15 amino acids. Germline V gene data show CDR1 as SGHRS and CDR2 as YFSETQ. Trimming took off 4 bases at V and 4 bases at J, with 17 bases between the two ends. In DNA form, the CDR3 reads TGCGCCAGCAGCCCCGCCGGGGCGCGTGGCACTGAAGCTTTCTTT. It codes for CASSPAGARGTEAFF.

This clone was found once. The V gene is TRBV29-1, the J gene TRBJ2-3; 11 bases fit TRBD2. CDR1 and CDR2 (germline): SQVTM, ANQGSEA. Trimming took 0 bases from V and 6 from J; bases not matched to a gene: 5. There are 15 residues in the CDR3. This CDR3 reads CSVEETSGGRDTQYF. The CDR3 nucleotides are TGCAGCGTTGAAGAAACTAGCGGGGGTAGGGATACGCAGTATTTT.

The V call is TRBV29-1, the J call TRBJ2-7; tentatively, D is TRBD1 (6 bases). Per germline, CDR1 SQVTM and CDR2 ANQGSEA. This CDR3 is built from 16 residues. Trimming removed 7 bases at V and 5 bases at J, with 27 bases between. CDR3 DNA sequence: TGCAGCGCCGTTGTCCCGTTGGCAGGGACATCCCACGAGCAGTACTTC. Residues: CSAVVPLAGTSHEQYF.

This sequence joins TRBV19 and TRBJ2-3; possible D gene TRBD2, 5 bases. Germline-derived CDR1 and CDR2 are LNHDA and SQIVND (reference sequence). V lost 7 bases to trimming and J lost 3 bases, with 17 bases between them. The CDR3 is 15 amino acids. The CDR3 DNA reads as TGTGCCAGTATGCGGGCAGTAGGTAGAACAGATACGCAGTATTTT. Encoded protein: CASMRAVGRTDTQYF.